The rows below give T cell receptor beta chains drawn from one sample of a study of T cell repertoires in cytomegalovirus infection. MiXCR, run by TCRdb on the reads, gives a single entry per CDR3 protein. Of hundreds of thousands of distinct CDR3 sequences listed, roughly a third are singletons. These receptors lack a known antigen. The material was cultured PBMCs, obtained from culture after CMV antigen stimulation. These receptors came from a human donor in good health (CMV status not recorded). Some clones in this sample may be carry-over from other donors' samples. The conserved cysteine and the conserved F or W are not part of the CDR3 here. The order of the fields is V gene, CDR3 protein.

V gene: TRBV5-3
CDR3 protein: ASSFGNNEQF

V gene: TRBV11-3
CDR3 protein: ASSSGQRNTGELF

V gene: TRBV12-3/TRBV12-4
CDR3 protein: ASSSTGTSPQETQY

V gene: TRBV5-6
CDR3 protein: ASSLVWTDYGYT

V gene: TRBV7-2
CDR3 protein: ASSFQVTGRDTQY

V gene: TRBV7-2
CDR3 protein: ASRLKTANYGYT

V gene: TRBV7-2
CDR3 protein: ASSPLDLTSGSDNEQF

V gene: TRBV6-1
CDR3 protein: ASSLQGRDTEAF

V gene: TRBV12-3/TRBV12-4
CDR3 protein: ASIKIGDRSLAGVYNEQF

V gene: TRBV6-1
CDR3 protein: ASRSGAGSTDTQY

V gene: TRBV7-2
CDR3 protein: ASREGSNYGYT

V gene: TRBV14
CDR3 protein: ASSQEAVRSPLH

V gene: TRBV28
CDR3 protein: ASSRGHPTYGYT

V gene: TRBV27
CDR3 protein: ASWPRRASGELF

V gene: TRBV27
CDR3 protein: ASSLANPGPGAGNIQY

V gene: TRBV20-1
CDR3 protein: SASPREGPEQY

V gene: TRBV28
CDR3 protein: ASSPPRGPLH

V gene: TRBV5-1
CDR3 protein: ASSLRKDRGSGYT

V gene: TRBV28
CDR3 protein: ASTDGTVTEAF

V gene: TRBV7-2
CDR3 protein: ASSLGGLAGGPTNEQF

V gene: TRBV19
CDR3 protein: ASSTGQGVSQH

V gene: TRBV20-1
CDR3 protein: SARDIKRVSSYNEQF

V gene: TRBV19
CDR3 protein: ASSTLGSGNSPLH

V gene: TRBV5-4
CDR3 protein: ASSLDGTQGPPYNSPLH

V gene: TRBV29-1
CDR3 protein: SVEVPRPEQSNYGYT

V gene: TRBV5-1
CDR3 protein: ASSSNPGQGTEAF

V gene: TRBV29-1
CDR3 protein: SVRQAQETQY

V gene: TRBV4-3
CDR3 protein: ASSRRSAGTGNYGYT

V gene: TRBV6-5
CDR3 protein: ASSYGTKQF

V gene: TRBV28
CDR3 protein: ASSLPGRDDEQF